The following is a TCR beta chain sequence with its context. This clone was observed a single time. Its antigen has not been determined. Per-base quality was not reported, and no clone a single base away is much larger than it. This specimen comes from a study of control samples from healthy donors and cancer patients (dated by TCRdb to about 2020). V is clipped by 2 bases and J by 1 base, and the sequence between their germline boundaries is 11 bases long. The CDR3 runs 14 residues from the cysteine to the phenylalanine. Just CDR3 DNA is preserved here, 42 bases in frame from base 1. The germline V gene (reference sequence) gives CDR1 as GTSNPN and CDR2 as SVGIG. The library was made by the immunoSEQ multiplex PCR assay. Not all clones reach the TCRdb copy of this immuneACCESS table, which keeps in-frame sequences only. Checked studies attribute under half of the gap to unresolved V genes and leave the rest unexplained. The table for this sample lists more than 60,000 clones; around 87% of them were counted only once. The ten most abundant clones make up 6% of the sample.

The clonotype comes from a man aged 60 to 69 with colorectal cancer. Sequences were obtained from PBMCs. Recombination connected TRBV30 to TRBJ1-1, and perhaps TRBD1 as D gene, on 5 matching bases. The CDR3 protein is CAWSPHRGNTEAFF. In nucleotides, the sequence is TGTGCCTGGAGTCCTCATAGGGGGAACACTGAAGCTTTCTTT.